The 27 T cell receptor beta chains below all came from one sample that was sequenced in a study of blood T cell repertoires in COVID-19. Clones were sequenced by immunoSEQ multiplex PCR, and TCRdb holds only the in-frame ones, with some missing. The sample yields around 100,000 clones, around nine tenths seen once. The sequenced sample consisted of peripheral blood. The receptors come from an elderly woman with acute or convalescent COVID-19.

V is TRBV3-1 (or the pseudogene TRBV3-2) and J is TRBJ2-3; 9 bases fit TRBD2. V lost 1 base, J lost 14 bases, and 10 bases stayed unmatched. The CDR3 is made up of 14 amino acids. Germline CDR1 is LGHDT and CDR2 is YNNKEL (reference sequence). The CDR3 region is CASSQAGTSNQLYF. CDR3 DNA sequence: TGTGCCAGCAGCCAAGCCGGGACTAGCAATCAGTTGTATTTT.

CDR3 coding DNA: TGTGCCACCAGCGCGGATCAGGGGGAGCTGTTTTTT. Its translation: CATSADQGELFF. The chain combines TRBV15 with TRBJ2-2, with D uncertain. Germline V CDR1 and CDR2: LNHNV, YYDKDF (reference sequence). The CDR3 spans 12 residues. With 5 bases removed from V and 8 bases from J, the gap between germline ends came to 9 bases.

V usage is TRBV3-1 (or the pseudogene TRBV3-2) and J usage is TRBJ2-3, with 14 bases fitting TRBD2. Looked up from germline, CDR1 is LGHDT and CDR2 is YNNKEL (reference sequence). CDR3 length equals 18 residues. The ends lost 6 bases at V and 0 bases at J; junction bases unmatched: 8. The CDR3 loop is CASSVGLAGVLSTDTQYF. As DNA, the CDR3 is TGTGCCAGCAGTGTGGGACTAGCGGGAGTACTCAGCACAGATACGCAGTATTTT.

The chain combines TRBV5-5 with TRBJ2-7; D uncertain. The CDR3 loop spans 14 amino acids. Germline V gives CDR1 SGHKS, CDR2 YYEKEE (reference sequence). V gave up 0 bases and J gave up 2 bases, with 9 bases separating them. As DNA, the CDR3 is TGTGCCAGCAGCTTGGAACGTACAGCCTACGAGCAGTACTTC. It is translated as CASSLERTAYEQYF.

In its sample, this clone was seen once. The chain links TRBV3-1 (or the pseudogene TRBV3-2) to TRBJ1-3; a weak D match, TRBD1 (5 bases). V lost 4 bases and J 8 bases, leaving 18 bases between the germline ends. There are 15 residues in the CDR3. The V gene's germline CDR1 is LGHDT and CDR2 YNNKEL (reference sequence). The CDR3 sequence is CASSRSGGKWDTIYF. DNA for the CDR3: TGTGCCAGCAGCCGTAGCGGGGGGAAGTGGGACACCATATATTTT.

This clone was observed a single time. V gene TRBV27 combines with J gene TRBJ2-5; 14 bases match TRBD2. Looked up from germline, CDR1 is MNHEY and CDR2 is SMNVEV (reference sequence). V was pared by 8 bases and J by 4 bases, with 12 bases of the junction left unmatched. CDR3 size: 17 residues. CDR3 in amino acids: CASRAYGTSGSSETQYF. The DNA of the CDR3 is TGTGCCAGCCGGGCCTATGGGACTAGCGGGAGTTCAGAGACCCAGTACTTC.

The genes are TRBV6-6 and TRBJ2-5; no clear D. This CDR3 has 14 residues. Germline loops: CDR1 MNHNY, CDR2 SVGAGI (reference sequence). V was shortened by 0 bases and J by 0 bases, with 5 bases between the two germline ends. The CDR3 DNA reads TGTGCCAGCAGTTACTCGGCCTACCAAGAGACCCAGTACTTC. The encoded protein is CASSYSAYQETQYF.

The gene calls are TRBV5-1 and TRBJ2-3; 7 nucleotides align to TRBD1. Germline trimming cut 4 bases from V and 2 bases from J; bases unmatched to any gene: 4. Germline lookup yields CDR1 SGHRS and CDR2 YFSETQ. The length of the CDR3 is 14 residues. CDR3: CASSADRVTDTQYF. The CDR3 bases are TGCGCCAGCAGCGCTGACAGGGTCACAGATACGCAGTATTTT.

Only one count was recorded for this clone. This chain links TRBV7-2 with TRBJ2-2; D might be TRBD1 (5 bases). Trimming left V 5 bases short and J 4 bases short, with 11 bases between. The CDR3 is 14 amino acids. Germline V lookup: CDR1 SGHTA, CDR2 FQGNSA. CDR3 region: CASSPRVSTGELFF. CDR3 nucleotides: TGTGCCAGCAGCCCCAGGGTTAGCACCGGGGAGCTGTTTTTT.

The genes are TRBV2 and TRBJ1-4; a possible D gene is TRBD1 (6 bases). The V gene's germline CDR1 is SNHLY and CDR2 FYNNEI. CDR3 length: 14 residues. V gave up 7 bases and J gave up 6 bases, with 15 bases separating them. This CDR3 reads CASTRDNGDEKLFF. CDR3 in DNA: TGTGCCAGCACCCGGGACAATGGGGATGAAAAACTGTTTTTT.

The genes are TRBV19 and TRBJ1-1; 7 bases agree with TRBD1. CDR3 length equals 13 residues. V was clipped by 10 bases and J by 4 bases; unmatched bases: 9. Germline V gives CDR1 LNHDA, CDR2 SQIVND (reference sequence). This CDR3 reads CATEVQGGTEAFF. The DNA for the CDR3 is TGTGCCACCGAGGTGCAGGGGGGCACTGAAGCTTTCTTT.

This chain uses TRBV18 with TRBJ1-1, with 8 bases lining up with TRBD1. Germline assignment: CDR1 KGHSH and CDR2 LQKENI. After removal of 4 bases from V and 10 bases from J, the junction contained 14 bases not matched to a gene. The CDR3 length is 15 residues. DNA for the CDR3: TGTGCCAGCTCACTTGATCTTCGGCAGGGGGCTGGAGCTTTCTTT. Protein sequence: CASSLDLRQGAGAFF.

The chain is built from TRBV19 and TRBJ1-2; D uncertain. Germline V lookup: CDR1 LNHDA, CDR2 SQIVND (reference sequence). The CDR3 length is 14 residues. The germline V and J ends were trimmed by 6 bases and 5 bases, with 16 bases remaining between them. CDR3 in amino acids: CASSTGGSFYGYTF. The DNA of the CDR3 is TGTGCCAGTAGCACCGGCGGAAGCTTTTATGGCTACACCTTC.

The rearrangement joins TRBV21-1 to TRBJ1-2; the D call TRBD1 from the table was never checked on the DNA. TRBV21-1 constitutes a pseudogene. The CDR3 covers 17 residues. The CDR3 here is CASSKAETTGGSYGYTF. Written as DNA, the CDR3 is TGTGCCAGCAGCAAAGCGGAGACGACAGGGGGATCGTATGGCTACACCTTC.

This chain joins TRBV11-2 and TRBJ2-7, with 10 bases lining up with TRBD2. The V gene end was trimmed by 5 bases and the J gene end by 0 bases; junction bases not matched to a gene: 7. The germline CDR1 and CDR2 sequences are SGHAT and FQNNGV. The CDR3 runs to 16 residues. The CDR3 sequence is CASSQTSGPSSYEQYF. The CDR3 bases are TGTGCCAGCAGCCAGACTAGCGGGCCTAGCTCCTACGAGCAGTACTTC.

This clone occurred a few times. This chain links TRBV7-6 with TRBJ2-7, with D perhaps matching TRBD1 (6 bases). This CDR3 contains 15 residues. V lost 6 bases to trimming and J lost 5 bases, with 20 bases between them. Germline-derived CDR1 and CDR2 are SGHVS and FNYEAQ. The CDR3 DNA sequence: TGTGCCAGCAGTGTTGAGACGGGACATGTACACGAGCAGTACTTC. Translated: CASSVETGHVHEQYF. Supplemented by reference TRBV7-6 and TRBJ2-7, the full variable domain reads GAGVSQSPRYKVTKRGQDVALRCDPISGHVSLYWYRQALGQGPEFLTYFNYEAQQDKSGLPNDRFSAERPEGSISTLTIQRTEQRDSAMYRCASSVETGHVHEQYFGPGTRLTVT.

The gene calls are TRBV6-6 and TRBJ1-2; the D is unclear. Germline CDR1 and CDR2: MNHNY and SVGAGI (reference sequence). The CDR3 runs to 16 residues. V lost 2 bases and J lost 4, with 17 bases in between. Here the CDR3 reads CASSYAADYSLYGYTF. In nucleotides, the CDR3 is TGTGCCAGCAGTTACGCGGCAGATTATTCGCTCTATGGCTACACCTTC.

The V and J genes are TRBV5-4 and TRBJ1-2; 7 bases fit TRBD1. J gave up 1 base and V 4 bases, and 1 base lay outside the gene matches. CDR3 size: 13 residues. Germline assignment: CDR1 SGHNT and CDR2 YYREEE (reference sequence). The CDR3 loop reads CASSGDSNYGYTF. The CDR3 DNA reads TGTGCCAGCAGCGGGGACAGTAACTATGGCTACACCTTC. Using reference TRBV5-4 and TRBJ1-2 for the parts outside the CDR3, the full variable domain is ETGVTQSPTHLIKTRGQQVTLRCSSQSGHNTVSWYQQALGQGPQFIFQYYREEENGRGNFPPRFSGLQFPNYSSELNVNALELDDSALYLCASSGDSNYGYTFGSGTRLTVV.

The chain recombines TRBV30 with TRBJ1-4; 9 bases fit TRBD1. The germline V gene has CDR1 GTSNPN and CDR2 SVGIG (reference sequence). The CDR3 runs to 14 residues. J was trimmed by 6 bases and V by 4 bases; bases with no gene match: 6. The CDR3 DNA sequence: TGTGCCTGGAAACCGGGACAGGGATATGAAAAACTGTTTTTT. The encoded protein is CAWKPGQGYEKLFF.

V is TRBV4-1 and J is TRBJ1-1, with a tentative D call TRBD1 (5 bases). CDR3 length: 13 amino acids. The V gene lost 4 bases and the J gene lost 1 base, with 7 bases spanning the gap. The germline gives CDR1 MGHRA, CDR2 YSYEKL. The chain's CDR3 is CASSLQENTEAFF. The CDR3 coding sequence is TGCGCCAGCAGCCTACAGGAGAACACTGAAGCTTTCTTT.

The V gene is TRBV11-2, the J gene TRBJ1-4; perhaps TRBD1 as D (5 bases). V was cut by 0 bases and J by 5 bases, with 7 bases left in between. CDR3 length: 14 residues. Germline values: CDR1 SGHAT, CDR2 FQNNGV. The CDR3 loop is CASSLEGGNEKLFF. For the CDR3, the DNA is TGTGCCAGCAGCTTAGAGGGGGGGAATGAAAAACTGTTTTTT.

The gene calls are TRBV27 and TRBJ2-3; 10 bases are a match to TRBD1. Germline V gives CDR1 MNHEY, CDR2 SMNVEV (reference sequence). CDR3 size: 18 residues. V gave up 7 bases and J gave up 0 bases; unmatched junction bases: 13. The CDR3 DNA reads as TGTGCCAGCACATCGGGACAGGGGTTCCGTGCTAGCACAGATACGCAGTATTTT. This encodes CASTSGQGFRASTDTQYF.

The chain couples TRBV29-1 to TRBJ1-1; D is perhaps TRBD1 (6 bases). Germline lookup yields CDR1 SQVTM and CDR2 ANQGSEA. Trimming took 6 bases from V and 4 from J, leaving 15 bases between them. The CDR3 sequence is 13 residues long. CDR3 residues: CSVEPRRGTEAFF. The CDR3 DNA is TGCAGCGTGGAACCCCGCAGGGGCACTGAAGCTTTCTTT. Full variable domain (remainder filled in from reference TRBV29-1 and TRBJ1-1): SAVISQKPSRDICQRGTSLTIQCQVDSQVTMMFWYRQQPGQSLTLIATANQGSEATYESGFVIDKFPISRPNLTFSTLTVSNMSPEDSSIYLCSVEPRRGTEAFFGQGTRLTVV.

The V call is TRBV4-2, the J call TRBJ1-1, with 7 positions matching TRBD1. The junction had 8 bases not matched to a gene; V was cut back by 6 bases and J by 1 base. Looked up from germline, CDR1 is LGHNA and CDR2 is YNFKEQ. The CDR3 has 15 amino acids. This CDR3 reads CASRETGTANTEAFF. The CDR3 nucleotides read TGTGCCAGCAGAGAGACCGGGACAGCGAACACTGAAGCTTTCTTT.

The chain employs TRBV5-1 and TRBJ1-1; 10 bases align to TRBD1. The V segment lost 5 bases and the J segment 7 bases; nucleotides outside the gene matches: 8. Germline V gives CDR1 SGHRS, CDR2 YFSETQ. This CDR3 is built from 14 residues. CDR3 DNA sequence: TGCGCCAGCAGTCAAAGACAGGGGGCTATTGAAGCTTTCTTT. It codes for CASSQRQGAIEAFF.

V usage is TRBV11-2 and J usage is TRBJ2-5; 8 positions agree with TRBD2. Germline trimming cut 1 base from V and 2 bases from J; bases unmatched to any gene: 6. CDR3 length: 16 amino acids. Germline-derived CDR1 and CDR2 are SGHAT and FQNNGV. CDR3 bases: TGTGCCAGCAGCTTAGTCGGGGGGGCGTGGCAAGAGACCCAGTACTTC. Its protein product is CASSLVGGAWQETQYF.

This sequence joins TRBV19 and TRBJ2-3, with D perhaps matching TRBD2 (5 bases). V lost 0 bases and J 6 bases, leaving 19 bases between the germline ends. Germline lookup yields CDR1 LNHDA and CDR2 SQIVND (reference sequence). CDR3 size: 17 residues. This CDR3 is CASSIDRASRFSDTQYF. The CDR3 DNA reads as TGTGCCAGTAGTATAGATCGGGCTAGCAGGTTTTCGGATACGCAGTATTTT. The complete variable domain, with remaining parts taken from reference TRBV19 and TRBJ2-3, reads DGGITQSPKYLFRKEGQNVTLSCEQNLNHDAMYWYRQDPGQGLRLIYYSQIVNDFQKGDIAEGYSVSREKKESFPLTVTSAQKNPTAFYLCASSIDRASRFSDTQYFGPGTRLTVL.